This T cell receptor beta chain is from a study of blood T cell repertoires in COVID-19. As for the study in general: COVID-19 samples, acute and convalescent, were from the United States, Italy and Spain.

Authors' analysis steps: Estimated nucleated cell counts came from reference gene primer amplification. Profiling relied on immunoSEQ multiplex PCR, and the TCRdb table lists in-frame clones only, not all of them. V and J calls and clone size are copied from that table; D and trimming were computed from the DNA. Of around 140,000 clones detected, roughly 84% appear once; the ten largest clones hold about a sixth. Looked up from germline, CDR1 is SGHAT and CDR2 is FQNNGV. The CDR3 has 15 amino acids. V trimming: 5 bases; J trimming: 9 bases; junction bases outside the gene matches: 10. Material: peripheral blood. The origin of this receptor is a woman aged 80 or over with acute or convalescent COVID-19. This chain connects TRBV11-2 to TRBJ1-6; 7 bases match TRBD1. The CDR3 protein is CASSGTRQGSSPLHF. The CDR3 nucleotides read TGTGCCAGCAGCGGGACCAGACAGGGAAGTTCACCCCTCCACTTT.